The 14 T cell receptor beta chains listed next were all sequenced from one sample in a study of cytomegalovirus exposure and HLA in healthy donors. Primers: 60 Vbeta forward and 13 Jbeta reverse. The table came from immunoSEQ multiplex PCR; TCRdb's copy has only in-frame clones and leaves some out. The sample carries 100,000 to 150,000 clones, 81% recorded once. Sequenced input: PBMCs. The receptors here all came from a man younger than 30 in good health and CMV-seropositive.

The chain links TRBV7-9 to TRBJ2-7; D perhaps matches TRBD1 (6 bases). With 4 bases removed from V and 2 bases from J, the gap between germline ends came to 12 bases. The germline gives CDR1 SEHNR, CDR2 FQNEAQ (reference sequence). The CDR3 extends over 14 amino acids. This chain's CDR3 is CASSSHREPYEQYF. The CDR3 coding sequence is TGTGCCAGCAGCTCCCACAGGGAACCCTACGAGCAGTACTTC.

The chain is built from TRBV7-2 and TRBJ1-1, with 8 bases that match TRBD1. The junction had 8 bases not matched to a gene; V was cut back by 4 bases and J by 1 base. Germline loops: CDR1 SGHTA, CDR2 FQGNSA. CDR3 length: 16 amino acids. The CDR3 spells CASSYSSDRGNTEAFF. The CDR3 nucleotides are TGTGCCAGCAGCTACAGTAGTGACAGGGGGAACACTGAAGCTTTCTTT.

This CDR3 reads CASSELVSGVPLFQETQYF. DNA for the CDR3: TGTGCCAGCAGTGAATTAGTTAGCGGGGTCCCACTATTCCAAGAGACCCAGTACTTC. The rearrangement uses TRBV2 and TRBJ2-5; the match to TRBD2 covers 8 bases. After removal of 2 bases from V and 1 base from J, the junction contained 15 bases not matched to a gene. The CDR3 covers 19 residues. The germline V gene has CDR1 SNHLY and CDR2 FYNNEI. Looking up the rest from reference TRBV2 and TRBJ2-5 gives the full variable domain: EPEVTQTPSHQVTQMGQEVILRCVPISNHLYFYWYRQILGQKVEFLVSFYNNEISEKSEIFDDQFSVERPDGSNFTLKIRSTKLEDSAMYFCASSELVSGVPLFQETQYFGPGTRLLVL.

This clone showed up just once. The V and J genes are TRBV2 and TRBJ1-2; no reliable D call. Germline V gene data show CDR1 as SNHLY and CDR2 as FYNNEI. The CDR3 length is 14 residues. V lost 3 bases and J lost 8, with 16 bases in between. The CDR3 here is CASSEISAVGGYTF. The CDR3 region has the DNA TGTGCCAGCAGTGAGATTTCAGCGGTGGGGGGCTACACCTTC.

This clone was picked up one time. The rearrangement uses TRBV5-1 and TRBJ2-3; 7 positions agree with TRBD1. CDR3 size: 15 residues. Per germline, CDR1 SGHRS and CDR2 YFSETQ. V lost 3 bases and J lost 10; bases outside the gene matches: 14. CDR3 nucleotides: TGCGCCAGCAGCTCGGGGAATCATCGGGACAGCCCGCAGTATTTT. This gives the protein CASSSGNHRDSPQYF.

V usage is TRBV25-1 and J usage is TRBJ2-3; tentative D call: TRBD1 (6 bases). Per germline, CDR1 MGHDK and CDR2 SYGVNS. The CDR3 sequence is 12 residues long. Between the trimmed V and J ends, which lost 5 bases and 8 bases, there was a span of 11 bases. This chain's CDR3 is CASSREGVTQYF. DNA of the CDR3: TGTGCCAGCAGTAGAGAGGGGGTTACGCAGTATTTT.

J is TRBJ1-6 and V is TRBV4-3; 8 bases match TRBD1. The V gene's germline CDR1 is LGHNA and CDR2 YSLEER. Germline trimming cut 0 bases from V and 10 bases from J; bases unmatched to any gene: 8. The CDR3 has 16 amino acids. The CDR3 sequence: CASSQDRGQGLSPLHF. The CDR3 region has the DNA TGCGCCAGCAGCCAAGATCGCGGACAGGGTCTCTCACCCCTCCACTTT.

The V gene is TRBV12-5, the J gene TRBJ1-2; 8 nucleotides agree with TRBD1. J was trimmed by 6 bases and V by 0 bases; bases with no gene match: 9. From germline, CDR1 is LGHNT and CDR2 FRNRAP. This CDR3 spans 16 amino acids. CDR3 loop: CASGLVLMTGANGYTF. The CDR3 DNA is TGTGCTAGTGGTTTGGTACTTATGACAGGGGCGAATGGCTACACCTTC.

The chain combines TRBV19 with TRBJ2-2, with D tentatively TRBD1 (6 bases). Trimming pared 6 bases from V and 4 bases from J, leaving 15 bases between. This CDR3 has 15 residues. The germline CDR1 and CDR2 sequences are LNHDA and SQIVND (reference sequence). The CDR3 reads CASRGTGTITGELFF. The CDR3 bases are TGTGCCAGTAGGGGGACCGGGACAATCACCGGGGAGCTGTTTTTT.

V is TRBV5-8 and J is TRBJ2-6; D is perhaps TRBD2 (5 bases). Trimming stripped 4 bases from V and 0 bases from J, with 14 bases between. The germline V gene has CDR1 SGHTS and CDR2 YDEGEE. The CDR3 has 17 residues. In nucleotides, the CDR3 is TGTGCCAGCAGCCGCCGGGGTGTAGGCTCTGGGGCCAACGTCCTGACTTTC. Its protein product is CASSRRGVGSGANVLTF.

The chain is built from TRBV6-5 and TRBJ1-2; D is unresolved. Germline V CDR1 and CDR2: MNHEY, SVGAGI. V was pared by 6 bases and J by 0 bases, with 11 bases between. The CDR3 is made up of 14 amino acids. Here the CDR3 reads CASSLGTANYGYTF. The CDR3, as DNA: TGTGCCAGCAGCCTGGGCACAGCTAACTATGGCTACACCTTC.

The J gene is TRBJ2-2, the V gene TRBV19; 10 nucleotides agree with TRBD2. Unmatched junction bases numbered 6, after V lost 3 bases and J lost 2 bases. Germline CDR1 reads LNHDA; CDR2 reads SQIVND (reference sequence). There are 17 residues in the CDR3. As DNA, the CDR3 is TGTGCCAGTAGTATGGGCGGACTAGCGGAAAACACCGGGGAGCTGTTTTTT. As protein: CASSMGGLAENTGELFF.

The chain joins TRBV5-1 to TRBJ2-1; TRBD2 aligns across 7 bases. The germline gives CDR1 SGHRS, CDR2 YFSETQ. V dropped 3 bases and J dropped 5; count of bases not matched to a gene: 2. There are 13 residues in the CDR3. CDR3: CASSSGLDNEQFF. For the CDR3, the DNA is TGCGCCAGCAGCTCAGGACTAGACAATGAGCAGTTCTTC.

This clone has just a few counts. The chain couples TRBV5-1 to TRBJ2-5, with 8 bases lining up with TRBD2. Looked up from germline, CDR1 is SGHRS and CDR2 is YFSETQ. With V trimmed by 0 bases and J by 1 base, 2 bases remained unmatched. This CDR3 has 15 residues. The CDR3 loop is CASSLAAGGQETQYF. In DNA form, the CDR3 reads TGCGCCAGCAGCTTGGCGGCGGGGGGCCAAGAGACCCAGTACTTC.